This TCR beta chain was obtained from a study of blood T cells in healthy people across ages. The study's findings and limits: Per million T cells, TCR beta diversity dropped about linearly as age rose. Long-lived donors had more naive CD4+ cells and higher diversity than aged donors.

The CDR3 length is 13 residues. Germline CDR1 SGHTA, CDR2 FQGNSA. A second PCR of roughly 7 to 11 cycles used a sample-barcoded 5' primer and a J-beta primer mix. One entry per CDR3 protein, called by TCRdb with MiXCR from the 5' RACE reads. The sample includes about 670,000 distinct CDR3 sequences, over 40% of them seen just once. The authors isolated at least 6.5 million PBMCs per sample. Notes on this clonotype: What it recognizes is unknown. At one of its ends the junction is not consistent with the germline gene, which may arise from a read error.

The receptor's source is a man aged 80 or over in good health. The V gene is TRBV7-2, the J gene TRBJ2-5, with D hard to call. The sample taken for sequencing was blood. DNA of the CDR3: TGTGCCAGCAGCGTAGCTGGGGTTAAGGCCCAGTACTTC. Amino acids: CASSVAGVKAQYF.